What follows is one TCR beta chain and its context. Its cognate antigen is unknown. Germline V gene lookup returns CDR1 SGHTA and CDR2 FQGNSA. This CDR3 has 13 residues. Trimming removed 7 bases from V and 7 bases from J, with 13 bases in between. The method was immunoSEQ multiplex PCR; TCRdb's version includes in-frame clones alone and lacks a portion of them. This sample has 4,900 or so clones, with about 70% found just once. The sample originates from a study of CD8 T cell repertoires and HIV-1 epitope variants. Study-wide context: Epitopes were three Gag families plus Nef HW9 and YT9. Whole-study results and caveats: Most of the nine antigen-specific clonotypes appeared cross-reactive to autologous or escape variants.

The sample taken for sequencing was cultured CD8+ T cells derived from PBMCs. The origin of this receptor is a male donor with HIV. The rearrangement joins TRBV7-2 to TRBJ2-2; no firm D call. As DNA, the CDR3 is TGTGCCAGCAACGGTGTAGGAATCGGGGAGCTGTTTTTT. Translation: CASNGVGIGELFF.